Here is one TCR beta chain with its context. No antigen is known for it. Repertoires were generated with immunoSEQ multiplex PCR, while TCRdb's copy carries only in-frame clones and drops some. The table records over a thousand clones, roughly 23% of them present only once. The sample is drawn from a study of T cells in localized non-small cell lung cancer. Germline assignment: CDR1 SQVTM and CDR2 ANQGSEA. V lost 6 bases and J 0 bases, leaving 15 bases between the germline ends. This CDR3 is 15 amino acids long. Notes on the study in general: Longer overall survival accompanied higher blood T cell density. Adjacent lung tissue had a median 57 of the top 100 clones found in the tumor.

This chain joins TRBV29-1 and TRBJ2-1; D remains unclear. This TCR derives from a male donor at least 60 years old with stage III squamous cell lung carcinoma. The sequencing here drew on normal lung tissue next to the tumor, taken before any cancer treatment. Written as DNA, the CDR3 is TGCAGCGTCCCTCGGACCGTGGGCTCCTACAATGAGCAGTTCTTC. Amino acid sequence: CSVPRTVGSYNEQFF.